Listed here are 9 T cell receptor beta chains from one sample, sequenced in a study of cytomegalovirus exposure and HLA in healthy donors. Only in-frame clones appear in the TCRdb table, and some are missing; sequencing was by immunoSEQ multiplex PCR. The profile shows about 110,000 clones, 70% to 85% of them singletons. The sequenced material came from PBMCs. The receptors here all came from a woman aged 18-30 years in good health and CMV-seronegative.

CDR3 sequence (DNA): TGTGCCAGCAGTTTGGTGGGCTCACTGAACACTGAAGCTTTCTTT. It codes for CASSLVGSLNTEAFF. The V call is TRBV27, the J call TRBJ1-1; D call uncertain. V dropped 3 bases and J dropped 0 bases, with 11 bases sitting between them. The CDR3 is made up of 15 amino acids. Germline CDR1 and CDR2: MNHEY and SMNVEV (reference sequence).

The chain carries TRBV27 and TRBJ1-2, with 8 bases lining up with TRBD1. CDR3 length: 14 amino acids. Germline CDR1 is MNHEY and CDR2 is SMNVEV (reference sequence). V lost 3 bases, J lost 7 bases, and 7 bases stayed unmatched. The CDR3 sequence: CASSLSRTGTGYTF. CDR3 nucleotides: TGTGCCAGCAGTTTGTCCCGGACAGGGACTGGCTACACCTTC.

This clone was detected a few times. V and J are TRBV9 and TRBJ1-2; D is perhaps TRBD1 (6 bases). The CDR3 is made up of 14 amino acids. Trimming stripped 0 bases from V and 0 bases from J, with 6 bases between. The germline CDR1 and CDR2 sequences are SGDLS and YYNGEE. As DNA, the CDR3 is TGTGCCAGCAGCGTAGGGACAGCTAACTATGGCTACACCTTC. Protein product: CASSVGTANYGYTF.

The chain recombines TRBV15 with TRBJ1-4; 7 bases are a match to TRBD1. CDR1 is LNHNV, CDR2 YYDKDF, per germline (reference sequence). The CDR3 length is 16 residues. Germline trimming cut 6 bases from V and 3 bases from J; bases unmatched to any gene: 10. The CDR3: CATSRSSGTANEKLFF. The CDR3 bases are TGTGCCACCAGTCGATCCTCCGGGACAGCTAATGAAAAACTGTTTTTT.

The chain employs TRBV9 and TRBJ1-2; 9 nucleotides align to TRBD1. The J segment lost 4 bases and the V segment lost 3 bases, leaving 7 bases of the junction unmatched. The CDR3 contains 15 residues. Germline CDR1 and CDR2: SGDLS and YYNGEE. The CDR3 sequence: CASSAQGTGPYGYTF. In DNA form, the CDR3 reads TGTGCCAGCAGCGCTCAGGGGACAGGGCCCTATGGCTACACCTTC.

The rearrangement uses TRBV18 and TRBJ2-5, with D possibly being TRBD1 (6 bases). Deletions cut 6 bases from V and 3 bases from J, with 11 bases between. The length of the CDR3 is 13 residues. Germline CDR1 and CDR2: KGHSH and LQKENI. The CDR3 spells CASSRTEEETQYF. The DNA of the CDR3 is TGTGCCAGCTCCCGGACAGAAGAAGAGACCCAGTACTTC.

J is TRBJ1-6 and V is TRBV27; TRBD1 matches at 8 bases. The CDR3 totals 15 residues. CDR1 MNHEY and CDR2 SMNVEV come from the germline V gene (reference sequence). With V trimmed by 3 bases and J by 6 bases, 4 bases remained unmatched. In nucleotides, the CDR3 is TGTGCCAGCAGTTTGGCGGACAGGGCTAATTCACCCCTCCACTTT. Amino acids: CASSLADRANSPLHF.

The chain carries TRBV6-1 and TRBJ1-6, with D unresolved. CDR1 is MNHNS and CDR2 is SASEGT in the germline V gene. The CDR3 contains 17 residues. V dropped 5 bases and J dropped 0 bases, with 14 bases sitting between them. CDR3 region: CASSQGFMSSYNSPLHF. The CDR3, as DNA: TGTGCCAGCAGTCAAGGATTTATGAGCTCCTATAATTCACCCCTCCACTTT.

On this clone: Other DNA sequences of this sample code for an identical CDR3. The chain employs TRBV7-9 and TRBJ1-1; no clear D gene. Trimming removed 3 bases at V and 6 bases at J, with 11 bases between. In germline, CDR1 is SEHNR, CDR2 FQNEAQ (reference sequence). CDR3 size: 13 residues. As DNA, the CDR3 is TGTGCCAGCAGCTTGGCGGGGTTAGCTGAAGCTTTCTTT. This translates into CASSLAGLAEAFF. Full variable domain (remainder filled in from reference TRBV7-9 and TRBJ1-1): DTGVSQNPRHKITKRGQNVTFRCDPISEHNRLYWYRQTLGQGPEFLTYFQNEAQLEKSRLLSDRFSAERPKGSFSTLEIQRTEQGDSAMYLCASSLAGLAEAFFGQGTRLTVV.